The subject of this entry is one TCR beta chain. As yet, its antigen is unknown. Measured with immunoSEQ multiplex PCR; TCRdb has only the in-frame clones, and not every one. The profile shows approximately 24,000 clones, roughly 89% of them singletons. This sample is part of a study of OX40 agonist ivuxolimab in advanced cancers. About the study: Ivuxolimab, an antibody acting as an agonist of OX40 (CD134), was used to treat patients. A diagnosis of hepatocellular carcinoma, melanoma, renal cell or head and neck cancer was present in dose-escalation patients. Cohort: more than 75% men, mean age approximately 60, aged about 20 to 90. Study outcomes and limitations: What antigens the expanded peripheral T cells recognized was never established.

The V and J ends lost 4 bases and 2 bases, in that order; junction bases with no gene match: 22. This CDR3 comprises 21 residues. CDR1 is LGHNA and CDR2 is YNFKEQ in the germline V gene. The V gene is TRBV4-2, the J gene TRBJ2-2; 7 nucleotides line up with TRBD1. This clonotype was obtained from an adult with an advanced solid tumor such as melanoma, head and neck, liver or kidney cancer. Sequenced here: CD4+ or CD8+ T cells sorted from blood, sampled in a trial of the OX40 agonist ivuxolimab. The CDR3 region is CASSRASHRQGSSRNTGELFF. The CDR3 nucleotides are TGTGCCAGCAGCCGTGCTTCTCACAGACAGGGTAGTTCTCGCAACACCGGGGAGCTGTTTTTT.